A single sample gave rise to the 21 T cell receptor beta chains below, sequenced in a study of T-cell memory formation after mild COVID-19. One entry per CDR3 protein, called by TCRdb with MiXCR from the 5' RACE reads. Of 550,000 to 700,000 distinct CDR3 sequences listed, about 20% are singletons. Material: PBMCs or a T cell subset sorted from them (not recorded which). These receptors all come from an adult woman who had mild COVID-19 (a few samples of this study predate the infection). Cell type and time point are not known.

The chain combines TRBV20-1 with TRBJ2-5; 12 nucleotides match TRBD2. Germline values: CDR1 DFQATT, CDR2 SNEGSKA (reference sequence). The V and J ends lost 3 bases and 2 bases, in that order; junction bases with no gene match: 10. There are 17 residues in the CDR3. For the CDR3, the DNA is TGCAGTGCTAGGAACCCTCTAGCGGGAGGGGGGCAAGAGACCCAGTACTTC. Residues: CSARNPLAGGGQETQYF.

This clonotype was observed a handful of times. V is TRBV12-3 or TRBV12-4 and J is TRBJ2-1; D not certain. The ends were cut back, 5 bases at V and 7 bases at J, with 18 bases in the middle. This CDR3 contains 15 residues. The CDR3 region is CASSPHLPGGNEQFF. CDR3 in DNA: TGTGCCAGCAGTCCTCACCTCCCAGGTGGGAATGAGCAGTTCTTC.

The chain links TRBV20-1 to TRBJ1-1; D is possibly TRBD1 (5 bases). Between the trimmed V and J ends, which lost 3 bases and 5 bases, there was a span of 10 bases. Germline V lookup: CDR1 DFQATT, CDR2 SNEGSKA (reference sequence). The CDR3 runs to 12 residues. The CDR3 sequence is CSARSGLTEAFF. Written as DNA, the CDR3 is TGCAGTGCTAGGTCAGGGTTAACTGAAGCTTTCTTT.

V is TRBV10-3 and J is TRBJ2-5; D gene unclear. CDR3 length: 15 amino acids. The V and J ends lost 2 bases and 5 bases respectively, with 15 bases between them. The V gene's germline CDR1 is ENHRY and CDR2 SYGVKD. The CDR3 bases are TGTGCCATCAGTGAGGGGGAATATAGCCAGGAGACCCAGTACTTC. Its translation is CAISEGEYSQETQYF.

The rearrangement joins TRBV20-1 to TRBJ2-7; 10 bases fit TRBD2. CDR3 length: 12 amino acids. J lost 4 bases, V lost 6 bases, and 3 bases had no gene match. The V gene's germline CDR1 is DFQATT and CDR2 SNEGSKA (reference sequence). The CDR3 DNA follows: TGCAGTGCCCTAGCGGGAGCGTACGAGCAGTACTTC. As protein: CSALAGAYEQYF.

The rearrangement joins TRBV6-5 to TRBJ2-7; the D is unclear. Germline-derived CDR1 and CDR2 are MNHEY and SVGAGI. The CDR3 runs to 14 residues. V lost 2 bases, J lost 5 bases, and 13 bases lay in between. The CDR3 sequence: CASSYPGSLDEQYF. The CDR3 DNA is TGTGCCAGCAGTTACCCCGGTTCCTTAGACGAGCAGTACTTC.

This CDR3 is CASSLRPRVYGYTF. Here the CDR3 DNA reads TGTGCCAGCAGTTTACGCCCCAGGGTCTATGGCTACACCTTC. The V call is TRBV27, the J call TRBJ1-2; tentative D call: TRBD1 (5 bases). The germline gives CDR1 MNHEY, CDR2 SMNVEV (reference sequence). The CDR3 contains 14 residues. Trimming shortened V by 2 bases and J by 4 bases, and 11 bases separated the two germline ends.

At least ten counts were recorded for this clonotype. This chain links TRBV12-3 or TRBV12-4 with TRBJ1-4; possibly TRBD1 for D (6 bases). The CDR3 runs to 13 residues. The V gene lost 7 bases and the J gene lost 6 bases, with 12 bases spanning the gap. The CDR3 DNA reads TGTGCCAGCAAGGGGGACGGGTATGAAAAACTGTTTTTT. Protein sequence: CASKGDGYEKLFF.

The chain carries TRBV9 and TRBJ2-3, with 7 bases that match TRBD1. CDR1 is SGDLS and CDR2 is YYNGEE in the germline V gene. The length of the CDR3 is 16 residues. The J segment lost 3 bases and the V segment lost 0 bases, leaving 7 bases of the junction unmatched. CDR3 bases: TGTGCCAGCAGCGTAGGGGGAACAGGGGCGACAGATACGCAGTATTTT. This gives the protein CASSVGGTGATDTQYF.

The chain links TRBV15 to TRBJ2-3; D may be TRBD2 (6 bases). Germline V gene sequence: CDR1 LNHNV, CDR2 YYDKDF (reference sequence). The V and J ends lost 3 bases and 2 bases respectively, with 9 bases between them. The CDR3 covers 14 residues. This CDR3 reads CATSSRTTTDTQYF. In nucleotides, the CDR3 is TGTGCCACCAGCAGTCGGACTACCACAGATACGCAGTATTTT.

A few counts support this clonotype. This sequence joins TRBV11-2 and TRBJ2-1, with TRBD1 as a possible D gene (6 bases). V lost 5 bases and J lost 1, with 12 bases in between. The germline gives CDR1 SGHAT, CDR2 FQNNGV. The CDR3 length is 15 residues. CDR3 in amino acids: CASSQGHYSYNEQFF. CDR3 nucleotides: TGTGCCAGCAGCCAGGGACACTATTCCTACAATGAGCAGTTCTTC. The entire variable domain, with the rest obtained from reference TRBV11-2 and TRBJ2-1, is as follows: EAGVAQSPRYKIIEKRQSVAFWCNPISGHATLYWYQQILGQGPKLLIQFQNNGVVDDSQLPKDRFSAERLKGVDSTLKIQPAKLEDSAVYLCASSQGHYSYNEQFFGPGTRLTVL.

The chain uses TRBV6-2 or TRBV6-3 and TRBJ2-3; 11 positions match TRBD2. The junction had 6 bases not matched to a gene; V was cut back by 5 bases and J by 2 bases. The CDR3 covers 16 residues. Germline V CDR1 and CDR2: MNHEY, SVGEGT. DNA for the CDR3: TGTGCCAGCAGTCGCAGACTAGCGGGAAACACAGATACGCAGTATTTT. Translated, it gives CASSRRLAGNTDTQYF.

This clonotype was picked up many times. This chain uses TRBV7-3 with TRBJ2-7; 7 positions match TRBD2. V trimming: 6 bases; J trimming: 2 bases; junction bases outside the gene matches: 10. The length of the CDR3 is 15 residues. Germline assignment: CDR1 SGHTA and CDR2 FQGTGA. Here the CDR3 DNA reads TGTGCCAGCAGTCGCGGCGGGGGTTTTACCTACGAGCAGTACTTC. Translated, it gives CASSRGGGFTYEQYF. Supplemented by reference TRBV7-3 and TRBJ2-7, the full variable domain reads GAGVSQTPSNKVTEKGKYVELRCDPISGHTALYWYRQSLGQGPEFLIYFQGTGAADDSGLPNDRFFAVRPEGSVSTLKIQRTERGDSAVYLCASSRGGGFTYEQYFGPGTRLTVT.

This chain connects TRBV6-1 to TRBJ1-4; D call uncertain. Germline V gives CDR1 MNHNS, CDR2 SASEGT. This CDR3 region has 14 residues. Trimming stripped 2 bases from V and 8 bases from J, with 12 bases between. CDR3 bases: TGTGCCAGCAGTGAACCTGACTCGGGGGAAAAACTGTTTTTT. Translated, it gives CASSEPDSGEKLFF.

In this sample, this clonotype turned up many times. This chain links TRBV7-9 with TRBJ1-1; D is possibly TRBD1 (6 bases). Germline CDR1 SEHNR, CDR2 FQNEAQ (reference sequence). Trimming shortened V by 5 bases and J by 7 bases, and 17 bases separated the two germline ends. The CDR3 runs 14 residues. The CDR3 nucleotides read TGTGCCAGCAGCCTCGTCTCCGGGACAATTGAAGCTTTCTTT. It translates to CASSLVSGTIEAFF.

The rearrangement joins TRBV4-2 to TRBJ2-3; 10 bases line up with TRBD2. Trimming took 8 bases from V and 5 from J; bases not matched to a gene: 16. The CDR3 has 17 amino acids. Germline loops: CDR1 LGHNA, CDR2 YNFKEQ. The DNA of the CDR3 is TGTGCCAGCGAACCTGGGGGGCTAGCGGGAGTGGGAGATACGCAGTATTTT. Its protein is CASEPGGLAGVGDTQYF.

This chain connects TRBV5-1 to TRBJ1-2; D not resolved. The V and J ends lost 0 bases and 0 bases respectively, with 9 bases between them. Looked up from germline, CDR1 is SGHRS and CDR2 is YFSETQ. The CDR3 is 15 residues long. This CDR3 is CASSLESITNYGYTF. The CDR3 DNA sequence: TGCGCCAGCAGCTTGGAAAGTATTACTAACTATGGCTACACCTTC.

The table lists this clonotype with a few counts. The V gene is TRBV12-5, the J gene TRBJ1-5, with TRBD1 matching over 8 bases. V trimming: 6 bases; J trimming: 4 bases; junction bases outside the gene matches: 5. Germline values: CDR1 LGHNT, CDR2 FRNRAP. This CDR3 has 14 amino acids. The CDR3 region is CASGLGQGNQPQHF. CDR3 coding DNA: TGTGCTAGTGGGCTAGGACAGGGTAATCAGCCCCAGCATTTT.

The chain employs TRBV5-1 and TRBJ2-7; D unclear. The germline V gene has CDR1 SGHRS and CDR2 YFSETQ. V dropped 1 base and J dropped 7 bases, with 15 bases sitting between them. The length of the CDR3 is 14 residues. Here the CDR3 DNA reads TGCGCCAGCAGCTTGAGGCAGTCCCTGGGAGAGCAGTACTTC. Translation: CASSLRQSLGEQYF.

This clonotype was counted a few times. The rearrangement links TRBV5-1 to TRBJ2-7, with D perhaps given as TRBD1 or TRBD2 (5 bases each). V was trimmed by 0 bases and J by 7 bases, leaving 17 bases between them. CDR3 length: 15 residues. Germline V gives CDR1 SGHRS, CDR2 YFSETQ. The DNA of the CDR3 is TGCGCCAGCAGCTTGGCCGAGGCAGGGACGAGGGAGCAGTACTTC. Its protein product is CASSLAEAGTREQYF.

This chain connects TRBV5-1 to TRBJ2-2; the match to TRBD1 covers 9 bases. This CDR3 is 17 amino acids long. V dropped 4 bases and J dropped 6; count of bases not matched to a gene: 13. CDR1 and CDR2 from the germline V gene are SGHRS and YFSETQ. CDR3 region: CASSPAPGQGKAGELFF. The DNA of the CDR3 is TGCGCCAGCAGCCCGGCCCCGGGACAGGGTAAAGCCGGGGAGCTGTTTTTT.